This TCR beta chain was found in a study of blood T cell repertoires in COVID-19. CDR1 and CDR2 from the germline V gene are MDHEN and SYDVKM. V shed 5 bases and J shed 7 bases, with 20 bases lying between them. This CDR3 contains 16 residues. In the original processing: Researchers report that nucleated cell counts were estimated from reference gene primer amplification. The repertoire was sequenced with immunoSEQ multiplex PCR; TCRdb's copy has only in-frame clones and lacks some. The DNA gave D and trimming, while V, J and clone size come from that table. The data hold about 85,000 clones, with roughly 84% observed a single time.

J is TRBJ1-4 and V is TRBV28; weak D call: TRBD1 (6 bases). This clonotype originated in a man in his fifties or sixties with acute or convalescent COVID-19. Sequencing input: peripheral blood. The CDR3 region is CASSVQSTGLGEKLFF. In nucleotides, the CDR3 is TGTGCCAGCAGTGTACAATCAACAGGGTTGGGTGAAAAACTGTTTTTT.